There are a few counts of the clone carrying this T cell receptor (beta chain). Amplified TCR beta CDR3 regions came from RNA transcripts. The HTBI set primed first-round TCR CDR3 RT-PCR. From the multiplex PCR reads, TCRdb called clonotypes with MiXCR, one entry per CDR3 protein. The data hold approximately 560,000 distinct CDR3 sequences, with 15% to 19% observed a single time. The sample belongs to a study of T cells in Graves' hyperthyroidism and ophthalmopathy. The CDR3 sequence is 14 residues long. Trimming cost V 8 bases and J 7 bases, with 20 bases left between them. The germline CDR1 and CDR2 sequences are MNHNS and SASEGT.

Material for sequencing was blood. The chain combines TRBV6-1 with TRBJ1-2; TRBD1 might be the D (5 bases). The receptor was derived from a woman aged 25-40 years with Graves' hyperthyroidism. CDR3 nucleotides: TGTGCCAGCGGACCTAGAAGGGGAGGTTCTGGCTACACCTTC. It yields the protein CASGPRRGGSGYTF.